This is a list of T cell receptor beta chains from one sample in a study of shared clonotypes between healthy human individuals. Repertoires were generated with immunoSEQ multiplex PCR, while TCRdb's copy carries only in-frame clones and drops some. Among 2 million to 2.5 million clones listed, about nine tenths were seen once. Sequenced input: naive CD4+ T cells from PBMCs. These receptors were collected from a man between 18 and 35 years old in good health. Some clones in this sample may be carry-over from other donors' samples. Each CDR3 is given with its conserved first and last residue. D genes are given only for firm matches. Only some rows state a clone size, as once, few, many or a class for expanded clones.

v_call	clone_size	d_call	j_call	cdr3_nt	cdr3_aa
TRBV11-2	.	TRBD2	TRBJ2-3	TGTGCCAGCAGCTTAGGGCTAGCGGGAAGCACAGATACGCAGTATTTT	CASSLGLAGSTDTQYF
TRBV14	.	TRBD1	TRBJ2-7	TGTGCCAGCAGCCCCGGGACAGGAGCCTACGAGCAGTACTTC	CASSPGTGAYEQYF
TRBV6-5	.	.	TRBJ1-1	TGTGCCAGCAGTTACGGCAGATTGAACACTGAAGCTTTCTTT	CASSYGRLNTEAFF
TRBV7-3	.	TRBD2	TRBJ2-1	TGTGCCAGCAGCCCGGAGGGAGGGCCCTACAATGAGCAGTTCTTC	CASSPEGGPYNEQFF
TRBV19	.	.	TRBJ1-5	TGTGCCAGTACCCCGCGGGGGACGGACAATCAGCCCCAGCATTTT	CASTPRGTDNQPQHF
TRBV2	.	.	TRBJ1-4	TGTGCCAGCAGTACTGAGGGGGTGGGTAATGAAAAACTGTTTTTT	CASSTEGVGNEKLFF
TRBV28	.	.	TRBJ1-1	TGTGCCAGCAGTAAGGTCGGTCTTGTCGGACAGTTT	CASSKVGLVGQF
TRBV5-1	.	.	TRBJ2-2	TGCGCCAGCAGCCCCCAAACTAACACCGGGGAGCTGTTTTTT	CASSPQTNTGELFF
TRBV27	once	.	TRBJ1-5	TGTGCCAGCAGTAAACTAGGAGGTGCGGGCTCAAGGCAGCCCCAGCATTTT	CASSKLGGAGSRQPQHF
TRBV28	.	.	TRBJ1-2	TGTGCCAGCAGTTTACGTCTCGGACAGCAGATATCTAACTATGGCTACACCTTC	CASSLRLGQQISNYGYTF
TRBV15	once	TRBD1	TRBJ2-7	TGTGCCACCAGCTCCAAAGAGGGGACAGGCAGCCCCTACGAGCAGTACTTC	CATSSKEGTGSPYEQYF
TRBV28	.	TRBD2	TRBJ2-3	TGTGCCAGCAGTTCAAGACTAGCGGGAGCAGATACGCAGTATTTT	CASSSRLAGADTQYF
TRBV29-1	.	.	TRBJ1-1	TGCAGCGTTGACCGGACACCCGGGGGAAAAGCTTTCTTT	CSVDRTPGGKAFF
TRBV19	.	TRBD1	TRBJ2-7	TGTGCCAGTAGTAAGGAGGACAGGCTATTCTACGAGCAGTACTTC	CASSKEDRLFYEQYF
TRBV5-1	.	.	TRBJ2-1	TGCGCCAGCAGCCGGAACGTCGGGGGTTCCTACAATGAGCAGTTCTTC	CASSRNVGGSYNEQFF
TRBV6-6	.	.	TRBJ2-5	TGTGCCAGCAGTTACGAGGCTCCTTCGACCCAGTACTTC	CASSYEAPSTQYF
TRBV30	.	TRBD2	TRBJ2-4	TGTGCCTGGGGGGCGGCGGGAGCGGTCAAAAACATTCAGTACTTC	CAWGAAGAVKNIQYF
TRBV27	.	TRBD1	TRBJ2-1	TGTGCCAGCAGTGGGACAGGGAGGTCCTACAATGAGCAGTTCTTC	CASSGTGRSYNEQFF
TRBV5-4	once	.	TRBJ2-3	TGTGCCAGCAGCTTGGGAGGCAGCGGAACAGATACGCAGTATTTT	CASSLGGSGTDTQYF
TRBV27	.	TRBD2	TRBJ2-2	TGTGCCACCAAAGGACTAGCGGGAGGGCGATATCACGGGGAGCTGTTTTTT	CATKGLAGGRYHGELFF
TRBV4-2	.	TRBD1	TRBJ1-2	TGTGCCAGCCGCAAAGGAAGGGGGCTCCGAAACTATGGCTACACCTTC	CASRKGRGLRNYGYTF
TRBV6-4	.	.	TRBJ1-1	TGTGCCAGCAGTGAATCCCTGAGGAGCACTGAAGCTTTCTTT	CASSESLRSTEAFF
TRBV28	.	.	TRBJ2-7	TGTGCCAGCTGTCAGGATTCTTACGGGGAGCAGTACTTC	CASCQDSYGEQYF
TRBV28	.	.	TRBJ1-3	TGTGCCAGCAGTTTAGTAAACAGGGTCTTCTCTGGAAACACCATATATTTT	CASSLVNRVFSGNTIYF
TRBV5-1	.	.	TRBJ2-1	TGCGCCAGCAGCTTGGCCGGGGCCCCCTCCTACAATGAGCAGTTCTTC	CASSLAGAPSYNEQFF
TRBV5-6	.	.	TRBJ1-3	TGTGCCAGCAGCTTGGGTTCGGGGAACTCTGGAAACACCATATATTTT	CASSLGSGNSGNTIYF
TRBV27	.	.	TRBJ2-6	TGTGCCAGCACGAGCCCCGGCTTTGGGGCCAACGTCCTGACTTTC	CASTSPGFGANVLTF
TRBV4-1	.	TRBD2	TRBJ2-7	TGCGCCAGCAGCCAACGCACACCGGGACTAGCGAACACCTACGAGCAGTACTTC	CASSQRTPGLANTYEQYF
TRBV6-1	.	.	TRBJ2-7	TGTGCCAGCAGGCAGGGACCAATATTCTCCTACGAGCAGTACTTC	CASRQGPIFSYEQYF
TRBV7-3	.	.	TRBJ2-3	TGTGCCAGCAGCTTAAATGGCGGGATGGTCGCAGATACGCAGTATTTT	CASSLNGGMVADTQYF
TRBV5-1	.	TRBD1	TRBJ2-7	TGCGCCAGCAGCTTGGGATTGGACAGGGGGTACGAGCAGTACTTC	CASSLGLDRGYEQYF
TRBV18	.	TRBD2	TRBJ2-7	TGTGCCAGCTCACCCAATAGGGACTACTCCTACGAGCAGTACTTC	CASSPNRDYSYEQYF
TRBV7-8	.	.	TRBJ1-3	TGTGCCAGCAGCTTAGTAATAGGGGTTGCGGGAAACACCATATATTTT	CASSLVIGVAGNTIYF
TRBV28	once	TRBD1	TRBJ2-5	TGTGCCAGCAGAATAAGACAGGGGGCGGACCAAGAGACCCAGTACTTC	CASRIRQGADQETQYF
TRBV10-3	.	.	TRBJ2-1	TGTGCCATCAGTGAGAAACAAGAGAACAATGAGCAGTTCTTC	CAISEKQENNEQFF
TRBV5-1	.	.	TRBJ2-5	TGCGCCAGCAGCTTGTCTGAGGGAGAGACCCAGTACTTC	CASSLSEGETQYF
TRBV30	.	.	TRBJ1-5	TGTGCCTGGAGTCGCCCGGACGGGCAAAACTTCTATAGCAATCAGCCCCAGCATTTT	CAWSRPDGQNFYSNQPQHF
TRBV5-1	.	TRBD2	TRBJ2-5	TGCGCCAGCAGCCTGACTAGCACCGAAGAGACCCAGTACTTC	CASSLTSTEETQYF
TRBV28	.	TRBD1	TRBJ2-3	TGTGCCAGCAACCACCCCCGGGACAGGGGGCAGGATACGCAGTATTTT	CASNHPRDRGQDTQYF
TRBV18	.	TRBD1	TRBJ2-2	TGTGCCAGCTCACCACGACAGGGGACCGGGGAGCTGTTTTTT	CASSPRQGTGELFF
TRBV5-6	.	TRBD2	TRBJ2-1	TGTGCCAGCAGCCCTGGACTAGCGGGAGTACGTGAGCAGTTCTTC	CASSPGLAGVREQFF
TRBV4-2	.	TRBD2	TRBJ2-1	TGTGCCAGCAGCCAAGAGGGAAGCGGGAGGGCCCGTTCCTACAATGAGCAGTTCTTC	CASSQEGSGRARSYNEQFF
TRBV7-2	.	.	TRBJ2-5	TGTGCCAGCAGCCCCGTCCGGGGGGAGACCCAGTACTTC	CASSPVRGETQYF
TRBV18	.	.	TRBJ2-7	TGTGCCAGCTCACCACCGGGACGGAACTACGAGCAGTACTTC	CASSPPGRNYEQYF
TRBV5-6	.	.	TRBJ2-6	TGTGCCAGCAGCGGCCGCCGGGGGGCGGGGGTTGCTGGGGCCAACGTCCTGACTTTC	CASSGRRGAGVAGANVLTF
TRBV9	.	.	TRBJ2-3	TGTGCCAGCAGCCCCCGATCAGATACGCAGTATTTT	CASSPRSDTQYF
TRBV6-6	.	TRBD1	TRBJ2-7	TGTGCCAGCAGTCGGGACAGCTACTACGAGCAGTACTTC	CASSRDSYYEQYF
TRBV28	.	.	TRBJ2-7	TGTGCCAGCAGCCTTTTGTCGGGAGTCGGCCACGAGCAGTACTTC	CASSLLSGVGHEQYF
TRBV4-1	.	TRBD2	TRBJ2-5	TGCGCCAGCAGCCGTCTAGCGGCCAAAGAGACCCAGTACTTC	CASSRLAAKETQYF
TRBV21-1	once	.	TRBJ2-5	TGTGCCAGCAGCAAAGCGCCTTTGGGACACGAGTTTGGCGTCCAGTACTTC	CASSKAPLGHEFGVQYF
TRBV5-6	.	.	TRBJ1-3	TGTGCCAGCAGCTTGGCCCCCCTAGGAAACACCATATATTTT	CASSLAPLGNTIYF
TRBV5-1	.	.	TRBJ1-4	TGCGCCAGCAGCTTACAAACTGCAACTAATGAAAAACTGTTTTTT	CASSLQTATNEKLFF
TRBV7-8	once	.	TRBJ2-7	TGTGCCAGCAGCTTATTCCGGACCTCCCAAGTACCCGAGCAGTACTTC	CASSLFRTSQVPEQYF
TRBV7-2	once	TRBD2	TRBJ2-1	TGTGCCAGCAGCTTGGGCCCCGGGGGGAGCTCCTACAATGAGCAGTTCTTC	CASSLGPGGSSYNEQFF
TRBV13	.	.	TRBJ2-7	TGTGCCAGCACCCATTCGGGCAGGGGATACGAGCAGTACTTC	CASTHSGRGYEQYF
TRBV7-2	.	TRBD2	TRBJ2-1	TGTGCCAGCAGCACGGGACTAGCGGACCACTTGAATGAGCAGTTCTTC	CASSTGLADHLNEQFF
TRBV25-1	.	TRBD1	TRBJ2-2	TGTGCCAGCAGTCGTACAGGGGTGGCCGGGGAGCTGTTTTTT	CASSRTGVAGELFF
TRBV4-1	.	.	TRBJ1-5	TGCGCCAGCAGCCAATTTTGGGGGTTCTCTGCCAGCAATCAGCCCCAGCATTTT	CASSQFWGFSASNQPQHF
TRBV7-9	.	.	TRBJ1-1	TGTGCCAGCAGCTGGGGGGGACAACAGAAGGACACTGAAGCTTTCTTT	CASSWGGQQKDTEAFF